This entry features one T cell receptor beta chain sequence. TCRdb's table, derived via immunoSEQ multiplex PCR, lists solely in-frame clones and lacks some. The sample holds tens of thousands of clones, 85% to 90% seen once. The CDR3 sequence is 15 residues long. Germline values: CDR1 SNHLY, CDR2 FYNNEI. Trimming took 4 bases from V and 3 from J, leaving 15 bases between them. The source of the sample is a study of blood T cell repertoires in COVID-19. About the research overall: COVID-19 samples collected from the United States, Italy and Spain covered acute and convalescent phases.

The sequencing input was peripheral blood. The receptor was derived from a human donor with active COVID-19. The donor label of this sample is uncertain. The chain recombines TRBV2 with TRBJ1-1; D is undetermined. CDR3 loop: CASSVRALRDTEAFF. Written as DNA, the CDR3 is TGTGCCAGCAGTGTGAGGGCATTGCGGGACACTGAAGCTTTCTTT.